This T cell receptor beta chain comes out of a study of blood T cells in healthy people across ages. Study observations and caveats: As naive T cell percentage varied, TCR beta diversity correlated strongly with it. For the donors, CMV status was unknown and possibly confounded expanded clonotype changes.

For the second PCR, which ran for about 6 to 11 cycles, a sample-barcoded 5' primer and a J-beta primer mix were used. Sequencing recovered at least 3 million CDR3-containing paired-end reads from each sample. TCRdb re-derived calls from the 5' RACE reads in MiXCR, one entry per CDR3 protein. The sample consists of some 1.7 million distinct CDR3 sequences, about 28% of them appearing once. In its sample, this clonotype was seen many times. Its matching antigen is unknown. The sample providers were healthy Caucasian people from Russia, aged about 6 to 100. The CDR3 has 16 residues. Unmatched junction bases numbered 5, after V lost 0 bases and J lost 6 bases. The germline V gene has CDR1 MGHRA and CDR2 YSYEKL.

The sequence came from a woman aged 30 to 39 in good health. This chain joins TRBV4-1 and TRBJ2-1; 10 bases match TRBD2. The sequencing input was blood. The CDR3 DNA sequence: TGCGCCAGCAGCCAAGATCCGGGACTAGCGATCAATGAGCAGTTCTTC. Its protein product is CASSQDPGLAINEQFF.